The 19 T cell receptor beta chains below all came from one sample that was sequenced in a study of blood T cell repertoires in COVID-19. Repertoires were generated with immunoSEQ multiplex PCR, while TCRdb's copy carries only in-frame clones and drops some. The sample holds about 180,000 clones, approximately 81% seen once. Sequences were obtained from peripheral blood. These TCRs come from a woman aged 50 to 60 with COVID-19, enrolled during active disease.

The chain combines TRBV3-1 (or the pseudogene TRBV3-2) with TRBJ2-5, with D perhaps matching TRBD2 (7 bases). From germline, CDR1 is LGHDT and CDR2 YNNKEL (reference sequence). The CDR3 is 13 residues long. The CDR3 reads CASVGGPGETQYF. The CDR3 DNA follows: TGTGCATCGGTCGGGGGGCCCGGAGAGACCCAGTACTTC.

The chain has TRBV6-5 and TRBJ1-6; a weak D match, TRBD1 (6 bases). Looked up from germline, CDR1 is MNHEY and CDR2 is SVGAGI. The CDR3 is 14 residues long. The V gene lost 6 bases and the J gene lost 5 bases, with 11 bases spanning the gap. CDR3 in DNA: TGTGCCAGCAGAGTCAGGGGTGATAATTCACCCCTCCACTTT. As protein: CASRVRGDNSPLHF.

This rearrangement joins TRBV4-1 to TRBJ2-2; D uncertain. Germline lookup yields CDR1 MGHRA and CDR2 YSYEKL. Trimming stripped 4 bases from V and 6 bases from J, with 9 bases between. The CDR3 sequence is 13 residues long. CDR3 nucleotides: TGCGCCAGCAGCCCCCCCTCTGCCGGGGAGCTGTTTTTT. As protein: CASSPPSAGELFF.

The V call is TRBV3-1 (or the pseudogene TRBV3-2), the J call TRBJ1-1; the D is unclear. The CDR3 is made up of 15 amino acids. Germline CDR1 and CDR2: LGHDT and YNNKEL (reference sequence). V lost 4 bases to trimming and J lost 0 bases, with 12 bases between them. The CDR3 region has the DNA TGTGCCAGCAGCCCCCACCGACAAGTGAACACTGAAGCTTTCTTT. Protein: CASSPHRQVNTEAFF.

This chain connects TRBV6-5 to TRBJ2-4, with D unresolved. Between the trimmed V and J ends, which lost 0 bases and 9 bases, there was a span of 12 bases. The germline V gene has CDR1 MNHEY and CDR2 SVGAGI. This CDR3 has 14 amino acids. The DNA of the CDR3 is TGTGCCAGCAGTTACTCGAAGCGTATGGCCATTCAGTACTTC. Translating it yields CASSYSKRMAIQYF.

The V gene is TRBV7-6, the J gene TRBJ2-5, with 8 positions matching TRBD2. The CDR3 spans 15 residues. Germline V gene lookup returns CDR1 SGHVS and CDR2 FNYEAQ. Germline trimming cut 1 base from V and 1 base from J; bases unmatched to any gene: 2. CDR3 in amino acids: CASSLDSGVQETQYF. CDR3 sequence (DNA): TGTGCCAGCAGCTTAGATAGCGGGGTCCAAGAGACCCAGTACTTC.

This sequence joins TRBV7-2 and TRBJ2-1; the match to TRBD2 covers 9 bases. The CDR3 spans 16 residues. The junction had 5 bases not matched to a gene; V was cut back by 5 bases and J by 0 bases. Germline CDR1 reads SGHTA; CDR2 reads FQGNSA. CDR3 loop: CASSASGARSYNEQFF. CDR3 coding DNA: TGTGCCAGCAGCGCTAGCGGGGCCCGCTCCTACAATGAGCAGTTCTTC.

The chain carries TRBV19 and TRBJ2-1, with 8 bases fitting TRBD1. The J segment lost 5 bases and the V segment lost 8 bases, leaving 11 bases of the junction unmatched. The CDR3 is 15 amino acids. Germline lookup yields CDR1 LNHDA and CDR2 SQIVND (reference sequence). This CDR3 reads CASRQPGQDNNEQFF. In nucleotides, the CDR3 is TGTGCCAGTCGCCAACCGGGACAGGACAACAATGAGCAGTTCTTC.

This chain joins TRBV10-2 and TRBJ2-7; 12 bases are a match to TRBD2. Germline V gene lookup returns CDR1 WSHSY and CDR2 SAAADI. This CDR3 has 15 amino acids. V dropped 6 bases and J dropped 0; count of bases not matched to a gene: 3. Written as DNA, the CDR3 is TGCGCCAGCAGACCGACTAGCGGGAGCTCCTACGAGCAGTACTTC. It codes for CASRPTSGSSYEQYF.

V gene TRBV6-1 combines with J gene TRBJ2-2; maybe TRBD2 (6 bases). The length of the CDR3 is 16 residues. The V gene's germline CDR1 is MNHNS and CDR2 SASEGT. Trimming took off 3 bases at V and 2 bases at J, with 13 bases between the two ends. For the CDR3, the DNA is TGTGCCAGCAGTGATTTTCAGGGAGGTAACACCGGGGAGCTGTTTTTT. Amino acid sequence: CASSDFQGGNTGELFF.

The rearrangement joins TRBV19 to TRBJ2-2, with a weak D call TRBD2 (6 bases). Germline V CDR1 and CDR2: LNHDA, SQIVND (reference sequence). CDR3 length: 15 amino acids. Trimming took 5 bases from V and 8 from J, leaving 18 bases between them. The CDR3 sequence is CASSYGTRLRGELFF. DNA of the CDR3: TGTGCCAGTAGTTATGGGACTCGTTTGAGGGGGGAGCTGTTTTTT.

The genes are TRBV18 and TRBJ2-2; D ambiguous. The CDR3 is 15 residues long. Germline CDR1 KGHSH, CDR2 LQKENI. The ends were cut back, 0 bases at V and 6 bases at J, with 11 bases in the middle. The CDR3 nucleotides read TGTGCCAGCTCACCACCCCAAGACTTGGCCGGGGAGCTGTTTTTT. Amino acid sequence: CASSPPQDLAGELFF.

J is TRBJ2-7 and V is TRBV6-5, with 12 nucleotides matching TRBD2. The CDR3 spans 14 residues. J gave up 2 bases and V 7 bases, and 3 bases lay outside the gene matches. Germline V gives CDR1 MNHEY, CDR2 SVGAGI. This CDR3 is CASIRLAGAYEQYF. For the CDR3, the DNA is TGTGCCAGCATTAGACTAGCGGGGGCCTACGAGCAGTACTTC.

This chain joins TRBV6-1 and TRBJ2-5; D possibly corresponds to TRBD2 (6 bases). Trimming cost V 1 base and J 2 bases, with 11 bases left between them. The CDR3 covers 15 residues. The V gene's germline CDR1 is MNHNS and CDR2 SASEGT. DNA for the CDR3: TGTGCCAGCAGTGAAGAGTGGACTATTCAAGAGACCCAGTACTTC. Translating gives CASSEEWTIQETQYF.

V usage is TRBV27 and J usage is TRBJ2-1, with 13 bases aligning to TRBD2. Trimming took 6 bases from V and 6 from J; bases not matched to a gene: 5. Per the germline V gene, CDR1 is MNHEY and CDR2 is SMNVEV (reference sequence). The CDR3 loop spans 15 amino acids. Written as DNA, the CDR3 is TGTGCCAGCAGGCCACTAGCGGGAGGGACCAATGAGCAGTTCTTC. Translation: CASRPLAGGTNEQFF.

V and J are TRBV4-3 and TRBJ2-2; 8 bases are shared with TRBD1. The CDR3 has 17 residues. The germline gives CDR1 LGHNA, CDR2 YSLEER. Trimming at V came to 4 bases and at J to 4 bases, leaving 11 bases not matched to a gene. CDR3 loop: CASSRSVRGQATGELFF. The CDR3 DNA reads as TGCGCCAGCAGCCGCAGTGTCAGGGGGCAGGCCACCGGGGAGCTGTTTTTT.

This rearrangement joins TRBV5-1 to TRBJ2-2; D perhaps matches TRBD2 (6 bases). The V end was cut by 7 bases, the J end by 1 base, with 11 bases between. The germline CDR1 and CDR2 sequences are SGHRS and YFSETQ. The CDR3 totals 14 residues. The CDR3 reads CASGPSENTGELFF. DNA of the CDR3: TGCGCCAGCGGGCCTAGCGAGAACACCGGGGAGCTGTTTTTT.

The V and J genes are TRBV15 and TRBJ2-3; TRBD2 agrees at 8 bases. The CDR3 has 17 amino acids. Per the germline V gene, CDR1 is LNHNV and CDR2 is YYDKDF (reference sequence). The V and J ends lost 1 base and 6 bases, in that order; junction bases with no gene match: 12. CDR3 DNA: TGTGCCACCAGCAGAGGTTTAGCGGGGCAAACCAGGGATACGCAGTATTTT. As protein: CATSRGLAGQTRDTQYF.

This chain joins TRBV12-3 or TRBV12-4 and TRBJ2-4; possibly TRBD2 for D (6 bases). The V end was cut by 7 bases, the J end by 6 bases, with 13 bases between. The CDR3 is 13 residues long. DNA for the CDR3: TGTGCCAGCACCAATCCGGGAGTAAACATTCAGTACTTC. Amino acid sequence: CASTNPGVNIQYF.